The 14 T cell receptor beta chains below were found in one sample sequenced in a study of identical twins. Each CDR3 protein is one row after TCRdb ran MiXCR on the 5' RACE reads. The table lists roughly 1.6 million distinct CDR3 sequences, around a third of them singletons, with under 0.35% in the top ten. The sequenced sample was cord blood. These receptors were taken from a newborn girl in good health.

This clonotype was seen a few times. In DNA form, the CDR3 reads TGTGCCAGCAGACCGTGGAGGGAGAGGGAAAAACTGTTTTTT. Its protein product is CASRPWREREKLFF. The chain is built from TRBV6-2 or TRBV6-3 and TRBJ1-4, with unresolved D. The CDR3 is made up of 14 amino acids. Trimming shortened V by 6 bases and J by 8 bases, and 16 bases separated the two germline ends. Germline-derived CDR1 and CDR2 are MNHEY and SVGEGT.

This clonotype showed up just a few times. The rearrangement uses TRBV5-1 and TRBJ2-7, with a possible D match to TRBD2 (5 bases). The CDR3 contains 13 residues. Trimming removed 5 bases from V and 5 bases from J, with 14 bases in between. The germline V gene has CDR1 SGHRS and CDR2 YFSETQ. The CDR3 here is CASRNGWEHEQYF. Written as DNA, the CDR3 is TGCGCCAGCAGAAATGGCTGGGAGCACGAGCAGTACTTC.

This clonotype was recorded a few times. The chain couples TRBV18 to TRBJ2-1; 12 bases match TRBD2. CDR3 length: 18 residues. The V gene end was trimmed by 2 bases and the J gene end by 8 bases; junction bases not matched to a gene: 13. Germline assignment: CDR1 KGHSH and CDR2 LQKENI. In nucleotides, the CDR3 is TGTGCCAGCTCACCATCCACTCCGACTAGCGGGAGTTTTGATGAGCAGTTCTTC. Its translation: CASSPSTPTSGSFDEQFF.

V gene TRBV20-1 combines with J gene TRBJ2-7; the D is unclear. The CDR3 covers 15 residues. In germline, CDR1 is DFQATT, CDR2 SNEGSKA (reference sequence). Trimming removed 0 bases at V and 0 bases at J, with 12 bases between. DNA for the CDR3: TGCAGTGCTAGAGAAATGGGGTCCGCCTCCTACGAGCAGTACTTC. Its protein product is CSAREMGSASYEQYF.

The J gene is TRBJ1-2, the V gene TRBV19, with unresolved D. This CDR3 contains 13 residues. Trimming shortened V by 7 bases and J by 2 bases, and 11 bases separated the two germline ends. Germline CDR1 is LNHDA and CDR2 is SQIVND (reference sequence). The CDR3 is CASKVSENYGYTF. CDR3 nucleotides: TGTGCCAGTAAGGTATCAGAGAACTATGGCTACACCTTC.

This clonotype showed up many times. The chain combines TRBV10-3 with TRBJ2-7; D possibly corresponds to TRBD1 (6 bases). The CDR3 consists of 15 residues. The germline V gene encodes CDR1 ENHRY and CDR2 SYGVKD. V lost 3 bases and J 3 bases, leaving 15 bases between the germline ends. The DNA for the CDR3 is TGTGCCATCAGTGATTCCAGGGGCGAAGTCTACGAGCAGTACTTC. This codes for CAISDSRGEVYEQYF.

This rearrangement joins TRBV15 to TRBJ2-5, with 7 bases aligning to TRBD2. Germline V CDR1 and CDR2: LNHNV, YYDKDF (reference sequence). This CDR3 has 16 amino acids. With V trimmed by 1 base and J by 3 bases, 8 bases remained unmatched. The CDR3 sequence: CATSRGSQREKETQYF. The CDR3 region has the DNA TGTGCCACCAGCAGAGGAAGTCAGCGGGAAAAAGAGACCCAGTACTTC.

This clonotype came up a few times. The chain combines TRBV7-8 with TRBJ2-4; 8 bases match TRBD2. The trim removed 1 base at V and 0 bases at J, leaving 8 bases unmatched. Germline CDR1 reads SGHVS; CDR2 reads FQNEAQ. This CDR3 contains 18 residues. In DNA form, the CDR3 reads TGTGCCAGCAGCTTAGGTCGAGCGGGGGCACTAGCCAAAAACATTCAGTACTTC. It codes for CASSLGRAGALAKNIQYF.

The CDR3 DNA follows: TGTGCCAGCAGTTTACAGGCAGGCGAGTGGGAGCAGTACTTC. Encoded protein: CASSLQAGEWEQYF. The chain uses TRBV12-3 or TRBV12-4 and TRBJ2-5; D may be TRBD2 (5 bases). The CDR3 extends over 14 amino acids. Trimming shortened V by 2 bases and J by 11 bases, and 18 bases separated the two germline ends.

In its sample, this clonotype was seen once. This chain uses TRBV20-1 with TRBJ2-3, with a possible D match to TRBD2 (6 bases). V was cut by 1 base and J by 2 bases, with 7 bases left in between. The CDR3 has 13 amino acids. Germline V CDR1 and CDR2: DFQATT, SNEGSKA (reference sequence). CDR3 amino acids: CSARVADTDTQYF. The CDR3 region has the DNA TGCAGTGCTAGAGTAGCGGACACAGATACGCAGTATTTT.

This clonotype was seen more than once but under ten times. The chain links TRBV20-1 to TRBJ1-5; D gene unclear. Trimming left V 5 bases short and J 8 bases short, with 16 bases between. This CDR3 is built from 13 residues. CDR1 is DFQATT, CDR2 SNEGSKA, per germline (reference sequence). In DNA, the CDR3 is TGCAGTGCTCACAGATCTCAGGATAAGCCCCAGCATTTT. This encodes CSAHRSQDKPQHF.

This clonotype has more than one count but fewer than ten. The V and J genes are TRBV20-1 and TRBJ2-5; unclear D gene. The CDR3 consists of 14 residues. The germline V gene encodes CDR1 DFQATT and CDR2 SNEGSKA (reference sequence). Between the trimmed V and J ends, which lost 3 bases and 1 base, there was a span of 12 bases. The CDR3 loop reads CSASLYISQETQYF. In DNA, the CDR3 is TGCAGTGCTAGCCTCTACATCTCCCAAGAGACCCAGTACTTC.

The CDR3, as DNA: TGTGCCAGCAGCTGGGTGCGGTACGACAATGAGCAGTACTTC. Protein product: CASSWVRYDNEQYF. The chain recombines TRBV7-8 with TRBJ2-5; the D is unclear. Germline V gene lookup returns CDR1 SGHVS and CDR2 FQNEAQ. V lost 4 bases and J 11 bases, leaving 20 bases between the germline ends. The length of the CDR3 is 14 residues.

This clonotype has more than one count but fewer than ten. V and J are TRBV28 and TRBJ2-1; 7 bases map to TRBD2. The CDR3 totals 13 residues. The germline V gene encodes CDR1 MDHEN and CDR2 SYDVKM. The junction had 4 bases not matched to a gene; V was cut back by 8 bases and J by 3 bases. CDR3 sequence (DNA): TGTGCCAGCGGCCCTAGCGGCTACAATGAGCAGTTCTTC. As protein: CASGPSGYNEQFF.